This record covers a single T cell receptor (beta chain). The data originate from a study of blood T cells in healthy people across ages. The CDR3 sequence is 15 residues long. Per germline, CDR1 DFQATT and CDR2 SNEGSKA (reference sequence). The V end lost 5 bases, the J end lost 6 bases, and 20 bases lay between the germline ends. PCR was performed a second time for roughly 7 to 12 cycles using a sample-barcoded 5' primer and a J-beta primer mix. MiXCR was run by TCRdb on the 5' RACE reads, yielding one entry per CDR3 protein. The data hold more than 1,400,000 distinct CDR3 sequences, with approximately 40% observed a single time.

The sample consisted of blood. The rearrangement links TRBV20-1 to TRBJ1-5, with a weak D call TRBD1 (6 bases). This clonotype originated in a woman aged 18 to 35 in good health. Here the CDR3 reads CSAPSTGALSQPQHF. The CDR3 coding sequence is TGCAGTGCTCCTTCGACAGGAGCCCTTTCTCAGCCCCAGCATTTT.